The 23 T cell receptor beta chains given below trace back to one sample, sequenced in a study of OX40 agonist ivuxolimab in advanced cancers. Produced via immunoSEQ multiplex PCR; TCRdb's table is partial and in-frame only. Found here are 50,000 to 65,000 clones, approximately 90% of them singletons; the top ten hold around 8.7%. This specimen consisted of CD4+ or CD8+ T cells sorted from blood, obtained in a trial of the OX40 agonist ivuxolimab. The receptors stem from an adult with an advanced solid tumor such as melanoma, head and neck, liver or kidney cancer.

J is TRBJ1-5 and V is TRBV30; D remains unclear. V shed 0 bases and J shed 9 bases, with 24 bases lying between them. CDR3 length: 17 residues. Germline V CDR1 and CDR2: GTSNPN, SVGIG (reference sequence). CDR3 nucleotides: TGTGCCTGGAGTGTACGGGGTCAGGAGAGTCGAAGTTCGCCCCAGCATTTT. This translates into CAWSVRGQESRSSPQHF.

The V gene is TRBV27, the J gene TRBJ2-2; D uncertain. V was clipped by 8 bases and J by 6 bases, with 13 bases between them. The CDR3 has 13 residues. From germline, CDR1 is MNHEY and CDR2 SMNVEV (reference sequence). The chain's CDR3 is CASARWGPGELFF. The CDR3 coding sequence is TGTGCCAGCGCTCGGTGGGGTCCCGGGGAGCTGTTTTTT.

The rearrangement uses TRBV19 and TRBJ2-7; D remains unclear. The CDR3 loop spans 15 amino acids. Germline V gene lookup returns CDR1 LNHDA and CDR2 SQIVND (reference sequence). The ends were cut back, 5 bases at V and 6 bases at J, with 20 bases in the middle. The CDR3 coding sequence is TGTGCCAGTAGTCTTTCCCATGGACCAAATGTCGAGCAGTACTTC. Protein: CASSLSHGPNVEQYF.

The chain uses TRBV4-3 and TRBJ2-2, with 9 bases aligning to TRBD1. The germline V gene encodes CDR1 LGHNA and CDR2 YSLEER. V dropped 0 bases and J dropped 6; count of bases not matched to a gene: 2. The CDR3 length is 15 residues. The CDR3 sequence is CASSQDTGGPGELFF. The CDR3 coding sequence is TGCGCCAGCAGCCAAGATACAGGGGGCCCCGGGGAGCTGTTTTTT.

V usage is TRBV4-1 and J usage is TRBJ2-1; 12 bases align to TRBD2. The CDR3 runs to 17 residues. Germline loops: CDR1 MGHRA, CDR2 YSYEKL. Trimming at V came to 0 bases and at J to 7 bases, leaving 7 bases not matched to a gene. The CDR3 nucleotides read TGCGCCAGCAGCCAAGATACGGGGACTAGCGGGTCGAATGAGCAGTTCTTC. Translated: CASSQDTGTSGSNEQFF.

The CDR3 DNA follows: TGTGCCAGCAGCCGGCCAGAGACTGGAAACACCATATATTTT. Residues: CASSRPETGNTIYF. The J gene is TRBJ1-3, the V gene TRBV5-4; no firm D call. The V end lost 4 bases, the J end lost 2 bases, and 10 bases lay between the germline ends. The CDR3 is made up of 14 amino acids. Germline CDR1 SGHNT, CDR2 YYREEE (reference sequence).

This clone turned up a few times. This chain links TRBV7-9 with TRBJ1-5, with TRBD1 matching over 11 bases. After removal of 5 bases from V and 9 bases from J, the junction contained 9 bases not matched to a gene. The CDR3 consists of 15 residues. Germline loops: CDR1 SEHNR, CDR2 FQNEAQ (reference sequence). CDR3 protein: CASSTGDRGIRPQHF. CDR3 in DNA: TGTGCCAGCAGCACAGGGGACAGGGGGATTCGGCCCCAGCATTTT.

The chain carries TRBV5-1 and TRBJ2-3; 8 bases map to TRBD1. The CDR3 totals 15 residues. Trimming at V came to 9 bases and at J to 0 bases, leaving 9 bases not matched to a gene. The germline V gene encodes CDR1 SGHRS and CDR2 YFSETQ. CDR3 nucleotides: TGCGCCACCCGACAGGGGTTAACTAGCACAGATACGCAGTATTTT. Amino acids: CATRQGLTSTDTQYF. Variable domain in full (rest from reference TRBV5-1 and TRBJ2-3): KAGVTQTPRYLIKTRGQQVTLSCSPISGHRSVSWYQQTPGQGLQFLFEYFSETQRNKGNFPGRFSGRQFSNSRSEMNVSTLELGDSALYLCATRQGLTSTDTQYFGPGTRLTVL.

The CDR3 loop is CASSYLMDYEQYF. For the CDR3, the DNA is TGTGCCAGCAGCTACCTGATGGACTACGAGCAGTACTTC. V is TRBV11-3 and J is TRBJ2-7; D is undetermined. V lost 4 bases to trimming and J lost 3 bases, with 10 bases between them. The CDR3 loop spans 13 amino acids. CDR1 is SGHNT and CDR2 is YENEEA in the germline V gene.

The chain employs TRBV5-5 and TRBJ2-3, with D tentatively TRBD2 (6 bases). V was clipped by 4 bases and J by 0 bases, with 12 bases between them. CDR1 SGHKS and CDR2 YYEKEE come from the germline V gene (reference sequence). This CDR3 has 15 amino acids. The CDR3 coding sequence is TGTGCCAGCAGCACCAGCGGGTATAGCACAGATACGCAGTATTTT. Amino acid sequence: CASSTSGYSTDTQYF.

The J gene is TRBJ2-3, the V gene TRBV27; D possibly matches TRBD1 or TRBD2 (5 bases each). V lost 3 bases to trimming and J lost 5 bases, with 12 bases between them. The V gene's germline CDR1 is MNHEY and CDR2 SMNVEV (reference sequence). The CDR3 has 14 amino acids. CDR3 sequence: CASSFLMRGDTQYF. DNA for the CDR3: TGTGCCAGCAGTTTCCTGATGAGGGGAGATACGCAGTATTTT.

The CDR3 sequence is CASPRGEKIGYTF. The CDR3 region has the DNA TGTGCCAGTCCCAGGGGGGAGAAAATAGGCTACACCTTC. V and J are TRBV19 and TRBJ1-2, with 7 bases that match TRBD1. Losses at the gene ends were 8 bases for V and 8 bases for J; bases not matched to a gene: 11. The CDR3 covers 13 residues. Germline V gene lookup returns CDR1 LNHDA and CDR2 SQIVND (reference sequence).

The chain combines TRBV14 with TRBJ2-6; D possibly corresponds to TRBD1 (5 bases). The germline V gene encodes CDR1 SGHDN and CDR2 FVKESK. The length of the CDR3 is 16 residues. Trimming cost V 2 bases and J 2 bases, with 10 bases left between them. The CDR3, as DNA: TGTGCCAGCAGCCAACTACAGGAGACTGGGGCCAACGTCCTGACTTTC. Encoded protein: CASSQLQETGANVLTF.

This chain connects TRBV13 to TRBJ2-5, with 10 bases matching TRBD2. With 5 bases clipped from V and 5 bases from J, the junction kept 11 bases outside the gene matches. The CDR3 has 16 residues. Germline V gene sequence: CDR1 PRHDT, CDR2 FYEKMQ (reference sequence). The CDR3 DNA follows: TGTGCCAGCAGCATCCGGACTAGCGGTCCAGGGGAGACCCAGTACTTC. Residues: CASSIRTSGPGETQYF.

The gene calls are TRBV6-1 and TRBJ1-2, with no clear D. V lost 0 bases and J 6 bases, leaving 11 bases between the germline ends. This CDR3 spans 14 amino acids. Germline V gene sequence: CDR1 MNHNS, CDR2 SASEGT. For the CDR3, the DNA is TGTGCCAGCAGTGAAGCGCTTGAACATCATGGCTACACCTTC. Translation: CASSEALEHHGYTF.

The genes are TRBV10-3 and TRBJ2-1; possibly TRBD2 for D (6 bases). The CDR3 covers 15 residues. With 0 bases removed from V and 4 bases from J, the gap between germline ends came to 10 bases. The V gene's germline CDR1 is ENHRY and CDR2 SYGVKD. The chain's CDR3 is CAISESIAAYNEQFF. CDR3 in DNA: TGTGCCATCAGTGAGTCGATAGCGGCGTACAATGAGCAGTTCTTC.

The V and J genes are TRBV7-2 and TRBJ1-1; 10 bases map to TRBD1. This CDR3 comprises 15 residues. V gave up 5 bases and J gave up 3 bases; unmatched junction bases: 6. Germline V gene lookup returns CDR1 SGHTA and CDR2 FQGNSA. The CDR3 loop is CASSGTGVRDTEAFF. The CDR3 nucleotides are TGTGCCAGCAGCGGGACAGGGGTAAGGGACACTGAAGCTTTCTTT.

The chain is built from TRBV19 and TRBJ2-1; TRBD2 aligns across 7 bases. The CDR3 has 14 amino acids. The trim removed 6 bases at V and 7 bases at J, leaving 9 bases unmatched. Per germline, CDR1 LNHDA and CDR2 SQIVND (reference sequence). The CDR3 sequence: CASRWIAGHNEQFF. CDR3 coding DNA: TGTGCCAGTAGGTGGATAGCGGGCCATAATGAGCAGTTCTTC.

Here the CDR3 reads CASSLTGQGYEQYF. The CDR3 DNA sequence: TGTGCCAGCAGTTTAACGGGACAGGGATACGAGCAGTACTTC. The chain recombines TRBV27 with TRBJ2-7; TRBD1 matches at 9 bases. J gave up 4 bases and V 2 bases, and 3 bases lay outside the gene matches. Germline V gene data show CDR1 as MNHEY and CDR2 as SMNVEV (reference sequence). This CDR3 spans 14 amino acids.

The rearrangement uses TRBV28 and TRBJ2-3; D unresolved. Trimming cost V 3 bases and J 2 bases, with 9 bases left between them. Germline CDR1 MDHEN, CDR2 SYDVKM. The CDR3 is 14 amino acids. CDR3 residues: CASSFSVDTDTQYF. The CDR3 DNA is TGTGCCAGCAGTTTCTCGGTTGACACAGATACGCAGTATTTT.

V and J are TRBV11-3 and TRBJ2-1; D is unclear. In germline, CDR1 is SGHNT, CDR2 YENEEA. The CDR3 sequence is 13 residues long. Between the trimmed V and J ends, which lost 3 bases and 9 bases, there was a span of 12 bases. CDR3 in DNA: TGTGCCAGCAGCTTCTCCACCGGGTCTGAGCAGTTCTTC. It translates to CASSFSTGSEQFF.

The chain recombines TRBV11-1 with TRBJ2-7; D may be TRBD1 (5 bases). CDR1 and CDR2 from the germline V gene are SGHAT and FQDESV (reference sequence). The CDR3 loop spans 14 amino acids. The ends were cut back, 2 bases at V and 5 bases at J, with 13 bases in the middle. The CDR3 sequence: CASSLSGPRDEQYF. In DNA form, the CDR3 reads TGTGCCAGCAGCTTATCAGGGCCCAGGGACGAGCAGTACTTC.

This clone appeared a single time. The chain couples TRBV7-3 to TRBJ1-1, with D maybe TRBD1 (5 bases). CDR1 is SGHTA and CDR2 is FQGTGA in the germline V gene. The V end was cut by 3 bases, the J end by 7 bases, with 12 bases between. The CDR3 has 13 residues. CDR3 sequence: CASSFAGGSEAFF. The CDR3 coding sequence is TGTGCCAGCAGCTTTGCCGGGGGGAGTGAAGCTTTCTTT.